The 15 T cell receptor beta chains listed next were all sequenced from one sample in a study of blood T cell repertoires in COVID-19. Using immunoSEQ multiplex PCR, the repertoire was profiled, and TCRdb retains in-frame clones only, with some absent. The repertoire holds 60,000 or so clones, with approximately 89% as singletons. Input material: peripheral blood. The source of these receptors is a woman aged 55-69 years with active COVID-19.

The chain is built from TRBV30 and TRBJ2-3; perhaps TRBD1 as D (5 bases). In germline, CDR1 is GTSNPN, CDR2 SVGIG (reference sequence). V dropped 0 bases and J dropped 5 bases, with 12 bases sitting between them. The length of the CDR3 is 14 residues. The CDR3 DNA follows: TGTGCCTGGAGTGTACAAGGGGCCGGAGATACGCAGTATTTT. Its protein product is CAWSVQGAGDTQYF.

The chain joins TRBV6-1 to TRBJ1-2; TRBD1 might be the D (6 bases). Germline assignment: CDR1 MNHNS and CDR2 SASEGT. With 0 bases removed from V and 7 bases from J, the gap between germline ends came to 15 bases. The CDR3 runs to 15 residues. The CDR3 loop is CASSEAWTAERGYTF. CDR3 sequence (DNA): TGTGCCAGCAGTGAAGCATGGACAGCGGAACGTGGCTACACCTTC.

The chain joins TRBV3-1 (or the pseudogene TRBV3-2) to TRBJ1-2; 7 bases are shared with TRBD1. The CDR3 loop spans 14 amino acids. The V segment lost 4 bases and the J segment 5 bases; nucleotides outside the gene matches: 7. The germline V gene encodes CDR1 LGHDT and CDR2 YNNKEL (reference sequence). The CDR3 protein is CASSPQGGRYGYTF. Here the CDR3 DNA reads TGTGCCAGCAGCCCCCAGGGGGGAAGGTATGGCTACACCTTC.

The chain employs TRBV27 and TRBJ2-2; D not resolved. Germline V lookup: CDR1 MNHEY, CDR2 SMNVEV (reference sequence). Deletions cut 5 bases from V and 7 bases from J, with 14 bases between. The CDR3 length is 14 residues. This CDR3 is CASSQVLRYGELFF. The DNA for the CDR3 is TGTGCCAGCAGTCAGGTCCTTAGATACGGGGAGCTGTTTTTT.

CDR3 nucleotide sequence: TGTGCCAGCAGTTTTCAGGGGCCAAGTGGAAACACCATATATTTT. This sequence encodes CASSFQGPSGNTIYF. The V and J genes are TRBV6-5 and TRBJ1-3; tentative D call: TRBD1 (6 bases). The V end was cut by 4 bases, the J end by 3 bases, with 13 bases between. CDR3 length equals 15 residues. Germline V gene lookup returns CDR1 MNHEY and CDR2 SVGAGI.

The DNA of the CDR3 is TGCGCCAGCAGCCAAGCGATTAGGGGCCGGGGGATGATCACTGAAGCTTTCTTT. Residues: CASSQAIRGRGMITEAFF. This chain links TRBV4-1 with TRBJ1-1, with D tentatively TRBD1 (5 bases). The CDR3 sequence is 18 residues long. CDR1 is MGHRA and CDR2 is YSYEKL in the germline V gene. V gave up 1 base and J gave up 4 bases, with 22 bases separating them.

V gene TRBV5-1 combines with J gene TRBJ2-3; 7 bases align to TRBD2. Per germline, CDR1 SGHRS and CDR2 YFSETQ. The CDR3 runs to 18 residues. V lost 0 bases, J lost 0 bases, and 10 bases stayed unmatched. CDR3 nucleotides: TGCGCCAGCAGCTTGGGGACCGGCAGCGGGGCTAGCACAGATACGCAGTATTTT. It is translated as CASSLGTGSGASTDTQYF.

This clone has a single count. V is TRBV19 and J is TRBJ2-5, with TRBD2 identical over 12 bases. Germline CDR1 reads LNHDA; CDR2 reads SQIVND (reference sequence). The CDR3 is 20 residues long. Trimming took 7 bases from V and 5 from J; bases not matched to a gene: 23. The CDR3 is CASTQIQGSLAGGGWETQYF. In nucleotides, the CDR3 is TGTGCCAGTACCCAAATACAGGGTTCACTAGCGGGGGGCGGCTGGGAGACCCAGTACTTC.

The chain joins TRBV4-2 to TRBJ2-1; 7 bases match TRBD1. CDR1 is LGHNA and CDR2 is YNFKEQ in the germline V gene. The J segment lost 8 bases and the V segment lost 0 bases, leaving 7 bases of the junction unmatched. The length of the CDR3 is 15 residues. CDR3 sequence reads: CASSQEELGGDEQFF. The CDR3 DNA follows: TGTGCCAGCAGCCAAGAGGAGTTAGGGGGCGATGAGCAGTTCTTC.

This clone turned up a few times. The chain joins TRBV7-9 to TRBJ1-6; TRBD1 might be the D (6 bases). The CDR3 runs to 13 residues. Germline loops: CDR1 SEHNR, CDR2 FQNEAQ (reference sequence). V lost 1 base and J lost 11, with 9 bases in between. In DNA, the CDR3 is TGTGCCAGCAGCTTAGAAGGGGGGGCACCCCTCCACTTT. This translates into CASSLEGGAPLHF.

The chain carries TRBV5-1 and TRBJ1-2; TRBD1 matches at 11 bases. The CDR3 runs to 14 residues. Trimming at V came to 3 bases and at J to 7 bases, leaving 5 bases not matched to a gene. The germline CDR1 and CDR2 sequences are SGHRS and YFSETQ. CDR3 bases: TGCGCCAGCAGCTCGGGACAGGGGGTGGTTGGCTACACCTTC. This gives the protein CASSSGQGVVGYTF.

The rearrangement uses TRBV27 and TRBJ2-7; 7 nucleotides align to TRBD2. This CDR3 comprises 15 residues. Trimming cost V 3 bases and J 3 bases; bases outside gene matches: 8. Looked up from germline, CDR1 is MNHEY and CDR2 is SMNVEV (reference sequence). This chain's CDR3 is CASSFGGGFGYEQYF. The DNA of the CDR3 is TGTGCCAGCAGTTTTGGCGGGGGATTCGGCTACGAGCAGTACTTC.

The chain links TRBV15 to TRBJ1-2, with TRBD1 matching over 8 bases. Germline trimming cut 8 bases from V and 6 bases from J; bases unmatched to any gene: 20. There are 17 residues in the CDR3. From germline, CDR1 is LNHNV and CDR2 YYDKDF (reference sequence). This chain's CDR3 is CATAPRGRTGMENGYTF. CDR3 in DNA: TGTGCCACCGCACCGAGGGGTCGGACAGGGATGGAGAATGGCTACACCTTC. Together with reference TRBV15 and TRBJ1-2, the CDR3 gives the full variable domain: DAMVIQNPRYQVTQFGKPVTLSCSQTLNHNVMYWYQQKSSQAPKLLFHYYDKDFNNEADTPDNFQSRRPNTSFCFLDIRSPGLGDTAMYLCATAPRGRTGMENGYTFGSGTRLTVV.

This chain joins TRBV20-1 and TRBJ2-7, with a possible D match to TRBD2 (6 bases). V was trimmed by 3 bases and J by 5 bases, leaving 17 bases between them. CDR3 length equals 14 residues. CDR1 is DFQATT and CDR2 is SNEGSKA in the germline V gene (reference sequence). CDR3 coding DNA: TGCAGTGCTAGTCTCGGTGGAGGGGTGGACGAGCAGTACTTC. Translated, it gives CSASLGGGVDEQYF.

V usage is TRBV5-5 and J usage is TRBJ2-7, with 8 bases that match TRBD2. Germline CDR1 is SGHKS and CDR2 is YYEKEE (reference sequence). The CDR3 extends over 15 amino acids. V lost 1 base, J lost 3 bases, and 6 bases stayed unmatched. CDR3 nucleotides: TGTGCCAGCAGCTTGTCGAGCGGGAGATACTACGAGCAGTACTTC. It is translated as CASSLSSGRYYEQYF.